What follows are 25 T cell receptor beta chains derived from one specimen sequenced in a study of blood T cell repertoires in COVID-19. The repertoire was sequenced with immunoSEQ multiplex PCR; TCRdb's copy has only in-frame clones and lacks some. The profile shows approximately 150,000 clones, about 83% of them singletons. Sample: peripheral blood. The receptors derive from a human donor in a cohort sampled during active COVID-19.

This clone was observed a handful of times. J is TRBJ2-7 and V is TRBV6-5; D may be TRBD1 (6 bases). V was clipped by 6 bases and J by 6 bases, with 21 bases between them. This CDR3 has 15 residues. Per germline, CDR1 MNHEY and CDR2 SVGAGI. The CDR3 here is CASSNRGGPIREQYF. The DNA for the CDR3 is TGTGCCAGCAGCAACCGAGGGGGACCTATTCGCGAGCAGTACTTC.

CDR3: CASSLTSGIGEQFF. In nucleotides, the CDR3 is TGTGCCAGCAGCTTAACTAGCGGGATTGGAGAGCAGTTCTTC. The chain joins TRBV7-3 to TRBJ2-1, with TRBD2 matching 8 bases. This CDR3 has 14 residues. J gave up 10 bases and V 0 bases, and 5 bases lay outside the gene matches. Germline V gene sequence: CDR1 SGHTA, CDR2 FQGTGA. The full variable domain, rest sourced from reference TRBV7-3 and TRBJ2-1, is GAGVSQTPSNKVTEKGKYVELRCDPISGHTALYWYRQSLGQGPEFLIYFQGTGAADDSGLPNDRFFAVRPEGSVSTLKIQRTERGDSAVYLCASSLTSGIGEQFFGPGTRLTVL.

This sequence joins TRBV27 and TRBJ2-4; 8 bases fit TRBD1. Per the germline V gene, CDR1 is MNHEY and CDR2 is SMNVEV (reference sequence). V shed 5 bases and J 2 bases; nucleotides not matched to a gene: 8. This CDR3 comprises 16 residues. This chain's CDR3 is CASSLDRGLSKNIQYF. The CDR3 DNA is TGTGCCAGCAGTCTCGACAGGGGTCTTTCCAAAAACATTCAGTACTTC.

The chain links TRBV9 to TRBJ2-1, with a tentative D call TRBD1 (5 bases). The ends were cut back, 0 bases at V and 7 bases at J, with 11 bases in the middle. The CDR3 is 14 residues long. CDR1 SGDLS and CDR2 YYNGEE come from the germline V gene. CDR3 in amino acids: CASSVEQGTNEQFF. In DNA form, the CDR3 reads TGTGCCAGCAGCGTAGAGCAGGGAACAAATGAGCAGTTCTTC.

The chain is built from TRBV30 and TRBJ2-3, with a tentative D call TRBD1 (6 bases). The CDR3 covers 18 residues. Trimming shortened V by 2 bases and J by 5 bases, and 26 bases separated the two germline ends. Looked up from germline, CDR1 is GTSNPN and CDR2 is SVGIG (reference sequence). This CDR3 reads CAWSPRPGHIDPKDTQYF. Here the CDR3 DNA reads TGTGCCTGGAGTCCGCGCCCGGGACACATTGACCCTAAAGATACGCAGTATTTT.

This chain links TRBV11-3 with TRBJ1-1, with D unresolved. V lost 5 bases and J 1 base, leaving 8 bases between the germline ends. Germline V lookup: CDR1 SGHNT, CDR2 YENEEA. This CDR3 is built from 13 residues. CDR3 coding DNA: TGTGCCAGCAGCCTCGGGTCGAACACTGAAGCTTTCTTT. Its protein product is CASSLGSNTEAFF.

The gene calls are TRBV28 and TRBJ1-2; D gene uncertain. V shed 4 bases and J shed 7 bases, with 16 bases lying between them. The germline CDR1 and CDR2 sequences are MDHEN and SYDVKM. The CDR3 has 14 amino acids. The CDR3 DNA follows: TGTGCCAGCAGTTACGAGAGGCGGATCCCTGGCTACACCTTC. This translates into CASSYERRIPGYTF.

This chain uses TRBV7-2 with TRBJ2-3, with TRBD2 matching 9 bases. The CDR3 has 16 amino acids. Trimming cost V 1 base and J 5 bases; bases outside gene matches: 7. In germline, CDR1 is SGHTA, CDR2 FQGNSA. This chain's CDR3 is CASSLGGLARLDTQYF. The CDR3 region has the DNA TGTGCCAGCAGCTTAGGGGGACTAGCACGCCTAGATACGCAGTATTTT.

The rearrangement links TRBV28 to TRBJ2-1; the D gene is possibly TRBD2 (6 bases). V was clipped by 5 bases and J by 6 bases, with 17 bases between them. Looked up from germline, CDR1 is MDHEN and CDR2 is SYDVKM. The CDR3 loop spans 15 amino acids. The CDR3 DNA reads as TGTGCCAGCAGTGGACTACGGAAACTCCCCAATGAGCAGTTCTTC. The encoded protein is CASSGLRKLPNEQFF.

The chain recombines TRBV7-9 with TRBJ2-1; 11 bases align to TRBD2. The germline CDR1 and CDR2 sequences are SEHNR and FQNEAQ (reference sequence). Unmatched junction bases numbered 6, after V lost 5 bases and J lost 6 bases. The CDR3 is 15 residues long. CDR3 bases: TGTGCCAGCAGCCCGAGACTAGCGGGAACCAATGAGCAGTTCTTC. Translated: CASSPRLAGTNEQFF. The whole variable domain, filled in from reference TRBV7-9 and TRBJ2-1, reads DTGVSQNPRHKITKRGQNVTFRCDPISEHNRLYWYRQTLGQGPEFLTYFQNEAQLEKSRLLSDRFSAERPKGSFSTLEIQRTEQGDSAMYLCASSPRLAGTNEQFFGPGTRLTVL.

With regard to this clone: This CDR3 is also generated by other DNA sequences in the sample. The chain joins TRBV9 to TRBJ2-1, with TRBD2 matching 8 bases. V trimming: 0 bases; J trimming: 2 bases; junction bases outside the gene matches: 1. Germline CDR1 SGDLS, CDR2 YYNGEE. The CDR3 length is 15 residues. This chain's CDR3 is CASSVEGLAYNEQFF. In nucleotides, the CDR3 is TGTGCCAGCAGCGTAGAGGGACTAGCCTACAATGAGCAGTTCTTC.

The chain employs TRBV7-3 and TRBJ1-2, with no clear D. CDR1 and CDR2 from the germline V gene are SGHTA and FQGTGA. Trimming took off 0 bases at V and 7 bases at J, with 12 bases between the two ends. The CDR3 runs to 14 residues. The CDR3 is CASSLTPGLGGYTF. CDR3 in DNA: TGTGCCAGCAGCTTAACACCGGGGTTGGGTGGCTACACCTTC.

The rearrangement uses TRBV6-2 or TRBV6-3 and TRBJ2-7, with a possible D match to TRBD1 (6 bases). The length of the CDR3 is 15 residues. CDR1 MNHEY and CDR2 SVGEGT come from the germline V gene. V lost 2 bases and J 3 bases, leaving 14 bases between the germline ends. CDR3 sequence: CASSYPRGSVYEQYF. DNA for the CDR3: TGTGCCAGCAGTTACCCCAGGGGTTCCGTCTACGAGCAGTACTTC.

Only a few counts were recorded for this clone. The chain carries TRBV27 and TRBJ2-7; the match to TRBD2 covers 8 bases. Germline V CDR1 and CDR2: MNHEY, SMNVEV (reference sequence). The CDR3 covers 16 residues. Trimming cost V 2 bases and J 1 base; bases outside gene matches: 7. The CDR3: CASSLSLAGLSYEQYF. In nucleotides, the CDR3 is TGTGCCAGCAGTTTAAGTCTAGCGGGCCTTTCCTACGAGCAGTACTTC.

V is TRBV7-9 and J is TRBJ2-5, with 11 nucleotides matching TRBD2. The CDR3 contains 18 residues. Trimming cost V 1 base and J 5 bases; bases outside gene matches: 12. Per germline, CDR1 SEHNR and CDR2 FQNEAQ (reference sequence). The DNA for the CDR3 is TGTGCCAGCAGCTTAGAAGGGGTACTAGCGGGAGTTTGGGAGACCCAGTACTTC. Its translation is CASSLEGVLAGVWETQYF.

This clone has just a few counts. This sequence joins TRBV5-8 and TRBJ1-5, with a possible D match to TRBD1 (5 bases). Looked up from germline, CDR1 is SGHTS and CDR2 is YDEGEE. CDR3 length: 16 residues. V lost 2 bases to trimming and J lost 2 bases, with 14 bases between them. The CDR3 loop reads CASSFGQGLGNQPQHF. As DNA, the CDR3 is TGTGCCAGCAGCTTTGGGCAGGGATTGGGCAATCAGCCCCAGCATTTT. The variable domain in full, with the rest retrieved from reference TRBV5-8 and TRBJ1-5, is EAGVTQSPTHLIKTRGQQATLRCSPISGHTSVYWYQQALGLGLQFLLWYDEGEERNRGNFPPRFSGRQFPNYSSELNVNALELEDSALYLCASSFGQGLGNQPQHFGDGTRLSIL.

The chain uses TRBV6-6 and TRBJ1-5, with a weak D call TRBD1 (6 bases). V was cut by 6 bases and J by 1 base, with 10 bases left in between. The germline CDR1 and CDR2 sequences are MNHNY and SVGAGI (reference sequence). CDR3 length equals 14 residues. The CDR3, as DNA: TGTGCCAGCAGCCACGACAGGAGCAATCAGCCCCAGCATTTT. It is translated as CASSHDRSNQPQHF.

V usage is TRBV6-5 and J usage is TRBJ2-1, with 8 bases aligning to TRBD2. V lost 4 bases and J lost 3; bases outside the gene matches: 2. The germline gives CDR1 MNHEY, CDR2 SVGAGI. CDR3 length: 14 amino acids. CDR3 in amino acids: CASSSGTSYNEQFF. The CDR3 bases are TGTGCCAGCAGTTCCGGGACTAGCTACAATGAGCAGTTCTTC.

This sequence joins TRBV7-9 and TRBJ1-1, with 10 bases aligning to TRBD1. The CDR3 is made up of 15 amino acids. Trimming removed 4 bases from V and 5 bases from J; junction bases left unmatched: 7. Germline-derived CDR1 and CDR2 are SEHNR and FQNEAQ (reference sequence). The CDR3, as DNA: TGTGCCAGCAGCTGGACAGGGGGTTTAGGGACTGAAGCTTTCTTT. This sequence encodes CASSWTGGLGTEAFF.

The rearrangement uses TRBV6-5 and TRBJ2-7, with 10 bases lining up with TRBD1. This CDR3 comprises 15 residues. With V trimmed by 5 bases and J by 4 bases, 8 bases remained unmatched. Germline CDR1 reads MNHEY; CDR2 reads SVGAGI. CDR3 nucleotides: TGTGCCAGCAGTACTCCCGGGACAGGGGTTTACGAGCAGTACTTC. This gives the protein CASSTPGTGVYEQYF.

CDR3 residues: CASSLTATNEKLFF. Here the CDR3 DNA reads TGCGCCAGCAGCTTGACAGCAACTAATGAAAAACTGTTTTTT. J is TRBJ1-4 and V is TRBV5-1; D uncertain. CDR1 is SGHRS and CDR2 is YFSETQ in the germline V gene. The CDR3 spans 14 residues. Trimming removed 1 base from V and 0 bases from J, with 4 bases in between.

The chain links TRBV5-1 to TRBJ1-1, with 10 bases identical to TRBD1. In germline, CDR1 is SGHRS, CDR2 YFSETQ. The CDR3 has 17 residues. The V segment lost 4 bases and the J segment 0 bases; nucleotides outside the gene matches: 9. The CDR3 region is CASSPVGQGIVNTEAFF. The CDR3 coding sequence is TGCGCCAGCAGCCCGGTGGGACAGGGGATAGTGAACACTGAAGCTTTCTTT. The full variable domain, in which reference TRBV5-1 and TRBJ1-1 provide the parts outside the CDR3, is KAGVTQTPRYLIKTRGQQVTLSCSPISGHRSVSWYQQTPGQGLQFLFEYFSETQRNKGNFPGRFSGRQFSNSRSEMNVSTLELGDSALYLCASSPVGQGIVNTEAFFGQGTRLTVV.

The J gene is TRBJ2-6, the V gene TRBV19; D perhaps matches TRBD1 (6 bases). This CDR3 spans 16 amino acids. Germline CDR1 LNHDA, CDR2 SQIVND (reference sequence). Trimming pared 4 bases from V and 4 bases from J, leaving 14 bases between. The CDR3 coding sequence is TGTGCCAGTAGTACCGGTACAGGGAACGGGGCCAACGTCCTGACTTTC. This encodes CASSTGTGNGANVLTF. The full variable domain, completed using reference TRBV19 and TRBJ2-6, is DGGITQSPKYLFRKEGQNVTLSCEQNLNHDAMYWYRQDPGQGLRLIYYSQIVNDFQKGDIAEGYSVSREKKESFPLTVTSAQKNPTAFYLCASSTGTGNGANVLTFGAGSRLTVL.

The CDR3 nucleotides are TGTGCCAGCAGCCCACAGGCCGGGTTAATTAGGGAGCAGTACTTC. This translates into CASSPQAGLIREQYF. The chain is built from TRBV7-9 and TRBJ2-7, with a possible D match to TRBD1 (5 bases). CDR1 and CDR2 from the germline V gene are SEHNR and FQNEAQ (reference sequence). V lost 5 bases to trimming and J lost 7 bases, with 21 bases between them. CDR3 length equals 15 residues.

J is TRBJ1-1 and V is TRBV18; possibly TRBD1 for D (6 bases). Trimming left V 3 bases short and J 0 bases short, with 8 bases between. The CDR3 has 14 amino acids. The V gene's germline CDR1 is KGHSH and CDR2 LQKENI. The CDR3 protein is CASSPDSMNTEAFF. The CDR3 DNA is TGTGCCAGCTCACCGGACAGTATGAACACTGAAGCTTTCTTT.